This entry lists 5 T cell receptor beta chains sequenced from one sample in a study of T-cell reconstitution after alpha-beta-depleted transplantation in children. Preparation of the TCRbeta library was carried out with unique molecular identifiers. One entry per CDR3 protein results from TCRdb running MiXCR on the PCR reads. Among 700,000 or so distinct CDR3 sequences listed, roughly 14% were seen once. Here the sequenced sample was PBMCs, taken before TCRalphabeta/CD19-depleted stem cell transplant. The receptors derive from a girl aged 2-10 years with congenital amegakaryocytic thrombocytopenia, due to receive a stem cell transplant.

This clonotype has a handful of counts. CDR3 sequence: CASSEERRKTGELFF. The CDR3 bases are TGTGCCAGCTCCGAGGAGCGACGTAAAACCGGGGAGCTGTTTTTT. The V and J genes are TRBV19 and TRBJ2-2; D ambiguous. CDR1 and CDR2 (germline): LNHDA, SQIVND (reference sequence). The CDR3 covers 15 residues. Trimming pared 9 bases from V and 5 bases from J, leaving 19 bases between. Using reference TRBV19 and TRBJ2-2 for the parts outside the CDR3, the full variable domain is DGGITQSPKYLFRKEGQNVTLSCEQNLNHDAMYWYRQDPGQGLRLIYYSQIVNDFQKGDIAEGYSVSREKKESFPLTVTSAQKNPTAFYLCASSEERRKTGELFFGEGSRLTVL.

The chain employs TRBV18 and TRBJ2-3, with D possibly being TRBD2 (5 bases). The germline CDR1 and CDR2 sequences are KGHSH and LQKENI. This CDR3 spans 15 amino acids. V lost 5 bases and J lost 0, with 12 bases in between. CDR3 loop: CASSAGSFSTDTQYF. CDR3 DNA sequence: TGTGCCAGCTCAGCGGGTAGCTTTAGCACAGATACGCAGTATTTT. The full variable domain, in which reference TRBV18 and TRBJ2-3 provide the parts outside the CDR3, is NAGVMQNPRHLVRRRGQEARLRCSPMKGHSHVYWYRQLPEEGLKFMVYLQKENIIDESGMPKERFSAEFPKEGPSILRIQQVVRGDSAAYFCASSAGSFSTDTQYFGPGTRLTVL.

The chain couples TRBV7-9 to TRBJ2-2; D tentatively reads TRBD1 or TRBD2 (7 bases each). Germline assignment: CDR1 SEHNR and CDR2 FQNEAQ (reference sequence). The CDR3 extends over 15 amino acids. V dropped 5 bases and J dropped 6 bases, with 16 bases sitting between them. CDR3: CASSTRQGGAGELFF. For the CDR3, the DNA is TGTGCCAGCAGCACCCGACAGGGAGGGGCCGGGGAGCTGTTTTTT.

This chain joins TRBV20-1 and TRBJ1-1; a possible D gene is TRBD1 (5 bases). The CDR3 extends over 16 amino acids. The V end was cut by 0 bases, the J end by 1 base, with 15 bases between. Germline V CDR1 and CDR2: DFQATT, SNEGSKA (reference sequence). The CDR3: CSARDVPRDRNTEAFF. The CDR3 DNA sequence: TGCAGTGCTAGAGATGTTCCGCGGGACCGGAACACTGAAGCTTTCTTT.

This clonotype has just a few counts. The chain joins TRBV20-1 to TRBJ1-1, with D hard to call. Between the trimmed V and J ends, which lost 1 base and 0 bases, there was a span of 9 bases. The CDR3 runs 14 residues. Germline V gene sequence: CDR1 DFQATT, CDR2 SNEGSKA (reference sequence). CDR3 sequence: CSARVGTLNTEAFF. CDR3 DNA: TGCAGTGCTAGAGTGGGTACATTGAACACTGAAGCTTTCTTT.